This passage covers 20 T cell receptor beta chains from one sample sequenced in a study of cytomegalovirus exposure and HLA in healthy donors. 60 Vbeta and 13 Jbeta primers were used in PCR. The table came from immunoSEQ multiplex PCR; TCRdb's copy has only in-frame clones and leaves some out. The repertoire holds roughly 60,000 clones, about 69% seen once, with roughly 5.3% in the top ten. The material sequenced was PBMCs. The receptors derive from a woman in her twenties or thirties in good health and CMV-seronegative.

The genes are TRBV5-1 and TRBJ2-7, with 10 bases matching TRBD1. V gave up 0 bases and J gave up 4 bases; unmatched junction bases: 4. The CDR3 is 15 amino acids. Germline-derived CDR1 and CDR2 are SGHRS and YFSETQ. The CDR3, as DNA: TGCGCCAGCAGCTTGGACTGGACAGGGGGATACGAGCAGTACTTC. As protein: CASSLDWTGGYEQYF.

The chain uses TRBV6-4 and TRBJ2-6, with D unclear. The CDR3 extends over 13 amino acids. V was clipped by 6 bases and J by 4 bases, with 7 bases between them. Germline lookup yields CDR1 MRHNA and CDR2 SNTAGT. In DNA form, the CDR3 reads TGTGCCAGCAGCCCCCTAGGGGCCAACGTCCTGACTTTC. Residues: CASSPLGANVLTF.

The rearrangement links TRBV19 to TRBJ2-1; weak D call: TRBD1 (6 bases). The CDR3 length is 15 residues. Germline CDR1 and CDR2: LNHDA and SQIVND (reference sequence). V lost 5 bases to trimming and J lost 1 base, with 12 bases between them. CDR3 residues: CASSPTGPSYNEQFF. The CDR3 DNA reads as TGTGCCAGTAGTCCAACAGGGCCTTCCTACAATGAGCAGTTCTTC.

The J gene is TRBJ1-4, the V gene TRBV15; no firm D call. Germline assignment: CDR1 LNHNV and CDR2 YYDKDF (reference sequence). The CDR3 totals 17 residues. V was clipped by 3 bases and J by 8 bases, with 22 bases between them. The CDR3 region has the DNA TGTGCCACCAGCAGTTCCGTAGCACGTCGGGGTGAAGAAAAACTGTTTTTT. Translation gives CATSSSVARRGEEKLFF.

V gene TRBV30 combines with J gene TRBJ1-5, with D perhaps matching TRBD1 (6 bases). Germline V gene lookup returns CDR1 GTSNPN and CDR2 SVGIG (reference sequence). V was shortened by 2 bases and J by 4 bases, with 9 bases between the two germline ends. This CDR3 has 13 amino acids. CDR3 loop: CAWSTQGNQPQHF. As DNA, the CDR3 is TGTGCCTGGAGTACTCAGGGGAATCAGCCCCAGCATTTT.

The chain has TRBV7-2 and TRBJ2-3; 10 bases are a match to TRBD2. There are 16 residues in the CDR3. The germline CDR1 and CDR2 sequences are SGHTA and FQGNSA. Trimming cost V 1 base and J 7 bases; bases outside gene matches: 8. CDR3 sequence reads: CASSLVLAGVVNTQYF. The CDR3 bases are TGTGCCAGCAGCTTAGTGCTAGCGGGAGTTGTAAATACGCAGTATTTT.

This clone was counted only a few times. This rearrangement joins TRBV28 to TRBJ2-5; TRBD1 agrees at 9 bases. The CDR3 length is 16 residues. The J segment lost 2 bases and the V segment lost 5 bases, leaving 9 bases of the junction unmatched. Germline loops: CDR1 MDHEN, CDR2 SYDVKM. CDR3 nucleotides: TGTGCCAGCAGTGCCTCAACCGGGACAGGGCAAGAGACCCAGTACTTC. It translates to CASSASTGTGQETQYF.

In DNA form, the CDR3 reads TGTGCCAGCAGTTACGCGGGTTTGGGTGAGCAGTTCTTC. Translated: CASSYAGLGEQFF. V is TRBV6-6 and J is TRBJ2-1; a weak D match, TRBD2 (5 bases). CDR1 and CDR2 from the germline V gene are MNHNY and SVGAGI (reference sequence). The ends were cut back, 2 bases at V and 9 bases at J, with 11 bases in the middle. This CDR3 is built from 13 residues.

The gene calls are TRBV14 and TRBJ2-2; 11 bases line up with TRBD2. Trimming took 0 bases from V and 3 from J; bases not matched to a gene: 0. CDR1 and CDR2 from the germline V gene are SGHDN and FVKESK. The CDR3 contains 16 residues. This CDR3 is CASSQELAGDTGELFF. Written as DNA, the CDR3 is TGTGCCAGCAGCCAAGAACTAGCGGGAGACACCGGGGAGCTGTTTTTT.

This clone showed up just a few times. CDR3 loop: CASSSTGGNEKLFF. The CDR3 region has the DNA TGTGCCAGCAGCTCGACAGGTGGGAATGAAAAACTGTTTTTT. This chain connects TRBV7-2 to TRBJ1-4; tentatively, D is TRBD1 (6 bases). Germline V lookup: CDR1 SGHTA, CDR2 FQGNSA. The CDR3 is 14 residues long. V lost 4 bases and J 5 bases, leaving 11 bases between the germline ends. Based on the CDR3 plus reference TRBV7-2 and TRBJ1-4, the full variable domain is GAGVSQSPSNKVTEKGKDVELRCDPISGHTALYWYRQSLGQGLEFLIYFQGNSAPDKSGLPSDRFSAERTGGSVSTLTIQRTQQEDSAVYLCASSSTGGNEKLFFGSGTQLSVL.

The V call is TRBV6-6, the J call TRBJ2-1, with no clear D. This CDR3 has 14 residues. Per the germline V gene, CDR1 is MNHNY and CDR2 is SVGAGI (reference sequence). The germline V and J ends were trimmed by 0 bases and 6 bases, with 9 bases remaining between them. The DNA of the CDR3 is TGTGCCAGCAGTTACTCCTCGGGTGCCAATGAGCAGTTCTTC. Translated: CASSYSSGANEQFF.

This clone was observed a single time. The chain couples TRBV11-2 to TRBJ1-1, with D perhaps TRBD1 (5 bases). V shed 4 bases and J shed 0 bases, with 9 bases lying between them. The CDR3 extends over 14 amino acids. Germline V gene sequence: CDR1 SGHAT, CDR2 FQNNGV. The CDR3, as DNA: TGTGCCAGCAGCTCGACAGCTATGAACACTGAAGCTTTCTTT. Translation: CASSSTAMNTEAFF.

V is TRBV11-2 and J is TRBJ2-7, with 12 bases aligning to TRBD2. Germline V gene sequence: CDR1 SGHAT, CDR2 FQNNGV. Germline trimming cut 0 bases from V and 5 bases from J; bases unmatched to any gene: 5. This CDR3 contains 16 residues. CDR3 coding DNA: TGTGCCAGCAGCTTAGATCTCGGACTAGCGGGAAACGAGCAGTACTTC. This sequence encodes CASSLDLGLAGNEQYF.

The V call is TRBV28, the J call TRBJ1-2; 7 bases are shared with TRBD1. The CDR3 contains 13 residues. From germline, CDR1 is MDHEN and CDR2 SYDVKM. Trimming at V came to 2 bases and at J to 9 bases, leaving 6 bases not matched to a gene. CDR3 in amino acids: CASSLGTVGSYTF. The DNA of the CDR3 is TGTGCCAGCAGTTTAGGGACAGTAGGTAGCTACACCTTC.

The CDR3 coding sequence is TGTGCCAGCAGTTTCTGGACTAGCGGGAATATGGCAGATACGCAGTATTTT. This sequence encodes CASSFWTSGNMADTQYF. V and J are TRBV28 and TRBJ2-3, with 12 bases identical to TRBD2. The CDR3 runs 17 residues. Germline CDR1 MDHEN, CDR2 SYDVKM. Germline trimming cut 3 bases from V and 4 bases from J; bases unmatched to any gene: 8.

V usage is TRBV19 and J usage is TRBJ2-2; 8 nucleotides line up with TRBD1. Germline assignment: CDR1 LNHDA and CDR2 SQIVND (reference sequence). V shed 7 bases, J shed 7 bases, and the junction held 11 bases outside the gene matches. CDR3 size: 15 residues. CDR3 coding DNA: TGTGCCAGTATGGTTTCCAGGGGGCTAGGCGGGGAGCTGTTTTTT. This gives the protein CASMVSRGLGGELFF. The complete variable domain, with remaining parts taken from reference TRBV19 and TRBJ2-2, reads DGGITQSPKYLFRKEGQNVTLSCEQNLNHDAMYWYRQDPGQGLRLIYYSQIVNDFQKGDIAEGYSVSREKKESFPLTVTSAQKNPTAFYLCASMVSRGLGGELFFGEGSRLTVL.

This chain uses TRBV2 with TRBJ2-3; 7 bases line up with TRBD2. The germline CDR1 and CDR2 sequences are SNHLY and FYNNEI. V lost 4 bases to trimming and J lost 3 bases; unmatched junction nucleotides: 7. CDR3 length equals 15 residues. CDR3 loop: CASSVDSGWTDTQYF. The CDR3 nucleotides are TGTGCCAGCAGTGTTGATAGCGGGTGGACAGATACGCAGTATTTT.

The genes are TRBV28 and TRBJ2-5; possibly TRBD1 for D (5 bases). Looked up from germline, CDR1 is MDHEN and CDR2 is SYDVKM. The CDR3 extends over 16 amino acids. Trimming pared 3 bases from V and 5 bases from J, leaving 19 bases between. This chain's CDR3 is CASSFLGSSAGETQYF. CDR3 sequence (DNA): TGTGCCAGCAGTTTTCTTGGGTCCAGCGCAGGGGAGACCCAGTACTTC.

V and J are TRBV7-6 and TRBJ2-4; 11 bases fit TRBD2. The ends lost 4 bases at V and 7 bases at J; junction bases unmatched: 12. Germline V gene sequence: CDR1 SGHVS, CDR2 FNYEAQ. The CDR3 has 17 amino acids. This CDR3 reads CASSSVATSGITNIQYF. In DNA form, the CDR3 reads TGTGCCAGCAGCTCCGTAGCGACTAGCGGGATCACCAACATTCAGTACTTC.

This clone was observed a handful of times. The genes are TRBV30 and TRBJ1-6, with TRBD1 as a possible D gene (6 bases). The ends were cut back, 5 bases at V and 7 bases at J, with 12 bases in the middle. CDR1 is GTSNPN, CDR2 SVGIG, per germline (reference sequence). The CDR3 totals 13 residues. The CDR3, as DNA: TGTGCCTGGGCCGGACAGAAGAATTCACCCCTCCACTTT. This encodes CAWAGQKNSPLHF.